This TCR beta chain stems from a study of lymphopenia after photon versus proton radiotherapy. The repertoire was sequenced with immunoSEQ multiplex PCR; TCRdb's copy has only in-frame clones and lacks some. Of approximately 40,000 clones in the sample, 86% were seen once. With respect to this clone: Its antigen is still unknown.

Points from the study as a whole: Oligoclonal CD8+ Temra expansion after nadir drove photon patients' diversity drop. Post-nadir TCR diversity decline inversely tracked overall survival among those who died. Only patients who died were analyzed for survival; proton advantage is unproven. Photon-treated patients lost naive T cells and TCR diversity; proton-treated stayed stable.

The germline V gene encodes CDR1 MNHEY and CDR2 SVGAGI. This CDR3 contains 14 residues. The V end was cut by 6 bases, the J end by 0 bases, with 11 bases between. The material sequenced was peripheral blood, taken from a patient treated with proton-based radiotherapy. This receptor was identified in a woman aged 65 to 85 with pancreatic cancer. Some clones in this sample may be carry-over from other donors' samples. The rearrangement joins TRBV6-5 to TRBJ1-1, with D unresolved. The CDR3 reads CASRPRLVNTEAFF. In DNA, the CDR3 is TGTGCCAGCAGGCCACGACTCGTGAACACTGAAGCTTTCTTT.